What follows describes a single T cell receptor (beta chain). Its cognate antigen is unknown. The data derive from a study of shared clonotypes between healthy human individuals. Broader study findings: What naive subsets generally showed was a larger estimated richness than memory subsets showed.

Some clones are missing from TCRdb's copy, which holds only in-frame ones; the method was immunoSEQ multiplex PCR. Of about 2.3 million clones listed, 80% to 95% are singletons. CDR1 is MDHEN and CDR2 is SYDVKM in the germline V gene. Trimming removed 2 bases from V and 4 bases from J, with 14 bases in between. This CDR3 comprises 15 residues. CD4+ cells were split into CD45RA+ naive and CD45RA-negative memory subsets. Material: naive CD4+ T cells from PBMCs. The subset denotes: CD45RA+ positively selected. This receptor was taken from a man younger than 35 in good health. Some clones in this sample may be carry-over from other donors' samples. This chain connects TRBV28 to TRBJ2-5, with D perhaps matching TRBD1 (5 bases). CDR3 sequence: CASSLPTASGETQYF. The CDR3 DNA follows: TGTGCCAGCAGTTTACCGACAGCCTCGGGAGAGACCCAGTACTTC.